This record concerns one T cell receptor (beta chain) sequence. Its specificity is not known. In the PCR, 60 Vbeta and 13 Jbeta primers were used. This table comes from immunoSEQ multiplex PCR, and its TCRdb copy is limited to in-frame clones, with some not included. There are some 150,000 clones in the sample; 74% occur only once, and about 2% lies in the top ten. This sample was included in a study of cytomegalovirus exposure and HLA in healthy donors. The CDR3 is 15 amino acids. The V gene's germline CDR1 is GTSNPN and CDR2 SVGIG (reference sequence). Trimming took off 1 base at V and 3 bases at J, with 13 bases between the two ends. General study findings and limits: In terms of immune exposure information, only CMV serostatus was available. Later on, an analysis tied approximately 15,000 TCR beta sequences to HLA alleles at 0.05 false discovery rate.

Sequenced: PBMCs. The rearrangement links TRBV30 to TRBJ1-5; perhaps TRBD1 as D (6 bases). The receptor was isolated from a man aged 30 to 39 in good health and CMV-seronegative. This CDR3 reads CAWSAAGADNQPQHF. CDR3 coding DNA: TGTGCCTGGAGTGCGGCGGGGGCCGACAATCAGCCCCAGCATTTT.